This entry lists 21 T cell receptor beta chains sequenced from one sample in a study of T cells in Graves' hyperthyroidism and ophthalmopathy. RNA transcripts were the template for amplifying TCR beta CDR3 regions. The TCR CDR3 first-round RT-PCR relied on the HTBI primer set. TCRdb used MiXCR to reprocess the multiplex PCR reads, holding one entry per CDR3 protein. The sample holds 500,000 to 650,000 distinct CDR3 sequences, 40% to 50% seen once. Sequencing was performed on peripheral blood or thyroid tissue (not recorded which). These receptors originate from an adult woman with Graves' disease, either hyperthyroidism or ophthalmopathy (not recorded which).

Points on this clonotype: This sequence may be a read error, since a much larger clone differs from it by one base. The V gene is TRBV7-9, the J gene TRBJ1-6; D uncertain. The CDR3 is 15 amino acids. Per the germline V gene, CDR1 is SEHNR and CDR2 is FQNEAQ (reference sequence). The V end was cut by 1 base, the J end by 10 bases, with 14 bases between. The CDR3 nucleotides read TGTGCCAGCAGCTTAGGAATCGGGGTTGAGTCACCCCTCCACTTT. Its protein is CASSLGIGVESPLHF.

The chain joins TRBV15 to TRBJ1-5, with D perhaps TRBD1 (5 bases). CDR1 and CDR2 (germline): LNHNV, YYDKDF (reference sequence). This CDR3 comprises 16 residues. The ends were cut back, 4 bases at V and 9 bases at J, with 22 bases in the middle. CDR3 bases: TGTGCCACCAGCAAGCCGGGAGCTCGGAGGGGTCGGCCCCAGCATTTT. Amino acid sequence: CATSKPGARRGRPQHF.

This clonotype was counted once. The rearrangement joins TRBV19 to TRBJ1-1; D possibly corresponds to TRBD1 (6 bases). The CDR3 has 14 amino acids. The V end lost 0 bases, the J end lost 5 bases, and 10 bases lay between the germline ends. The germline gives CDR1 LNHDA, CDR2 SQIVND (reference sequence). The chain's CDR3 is CASSIDETGTEAFF. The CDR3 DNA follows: TGTGCCAGTAGTATAGATGAAACAGGGACTGAAGCTTTCTTT.

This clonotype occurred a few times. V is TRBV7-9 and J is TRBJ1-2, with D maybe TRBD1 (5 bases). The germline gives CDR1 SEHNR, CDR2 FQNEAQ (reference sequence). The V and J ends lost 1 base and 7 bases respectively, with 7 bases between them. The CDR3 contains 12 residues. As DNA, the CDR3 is TGTGCCAGCAGCTTAGTCGGGGCTGGCTACACCTTC. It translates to CASSLVGAGYTF.

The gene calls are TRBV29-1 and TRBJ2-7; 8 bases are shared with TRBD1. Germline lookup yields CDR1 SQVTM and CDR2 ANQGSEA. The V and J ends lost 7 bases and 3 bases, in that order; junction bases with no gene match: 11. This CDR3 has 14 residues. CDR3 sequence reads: CSASNRDRNYEQYF. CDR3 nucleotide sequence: TGCAGCGCCTCTAACCGGGACAGGAACTACGAGCAGTACTTC.

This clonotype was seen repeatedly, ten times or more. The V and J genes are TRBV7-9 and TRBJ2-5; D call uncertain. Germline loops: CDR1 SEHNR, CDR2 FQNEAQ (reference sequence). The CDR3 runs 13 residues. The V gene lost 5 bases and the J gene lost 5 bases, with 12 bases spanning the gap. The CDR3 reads CASSPGFQETQYF. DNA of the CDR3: TGTGCCAGCAGCCCCGGGTTTCAGGAGACCCAGTACTTC.

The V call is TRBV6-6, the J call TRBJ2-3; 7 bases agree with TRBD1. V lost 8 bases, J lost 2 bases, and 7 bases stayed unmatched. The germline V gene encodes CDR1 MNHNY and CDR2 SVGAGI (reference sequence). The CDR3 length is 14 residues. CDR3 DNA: TGTGCCAGCTGGGTGACAGGGTACACAGATACGCAGTATTTT. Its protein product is CASWVTGYTDTQYF.

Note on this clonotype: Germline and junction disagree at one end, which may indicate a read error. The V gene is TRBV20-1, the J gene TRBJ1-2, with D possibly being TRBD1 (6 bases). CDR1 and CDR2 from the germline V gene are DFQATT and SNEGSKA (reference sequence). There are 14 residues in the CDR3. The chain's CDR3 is CSATDTPGDDGYTF. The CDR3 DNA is TGCAGTGCTACCGATACGCCAGGGGACGATGGCTACACCTTT.

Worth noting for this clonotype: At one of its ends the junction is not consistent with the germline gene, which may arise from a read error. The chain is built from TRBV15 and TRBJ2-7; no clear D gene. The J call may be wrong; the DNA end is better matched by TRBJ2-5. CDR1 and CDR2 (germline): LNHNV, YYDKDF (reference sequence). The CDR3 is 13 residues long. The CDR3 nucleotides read TGTGCCACCAGCCCAGGTCGCCAAGGGACCCAGTACTTC. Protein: CATSPGRQGTQYF.

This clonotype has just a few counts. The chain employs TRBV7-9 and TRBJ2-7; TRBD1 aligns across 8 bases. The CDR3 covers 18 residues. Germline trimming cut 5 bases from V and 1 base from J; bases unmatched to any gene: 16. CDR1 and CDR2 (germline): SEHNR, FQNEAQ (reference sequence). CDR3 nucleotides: TGTGCCAGCAGCGCCTCAAAGGCCGGCAGGGGGCTGTCCTACGAGCAGTACTTC. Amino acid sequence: CASSASKAGRGLSYEQYF.

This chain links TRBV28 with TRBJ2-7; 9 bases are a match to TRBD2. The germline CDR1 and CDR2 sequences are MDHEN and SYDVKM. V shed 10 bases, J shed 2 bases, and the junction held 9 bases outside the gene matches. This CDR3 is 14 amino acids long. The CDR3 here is CATLGRGRAYEQYF. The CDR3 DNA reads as TGTGCCACTCTCGGTCGCGGGAGGGCCTACGAGCAGTACTTC. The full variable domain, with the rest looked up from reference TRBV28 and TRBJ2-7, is DVKVTQSSRYLVKRTGEKVFLECVQDMDHENMFWYRQDPGLGLRLIYFSYDVKMKEKGDIPEGYSVSREKKERFSLILESASTNQTSMYLCATLGRGRAYEQYFGPGTRLTVT.

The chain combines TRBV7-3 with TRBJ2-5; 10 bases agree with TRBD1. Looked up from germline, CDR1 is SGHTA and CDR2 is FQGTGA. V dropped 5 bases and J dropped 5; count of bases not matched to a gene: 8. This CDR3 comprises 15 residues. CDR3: CASSEGQGRLETQYF. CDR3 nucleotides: TGTGCCAGCAGCGAGGGACAGGGGAGATTGGAGACCCAGTACTTC.

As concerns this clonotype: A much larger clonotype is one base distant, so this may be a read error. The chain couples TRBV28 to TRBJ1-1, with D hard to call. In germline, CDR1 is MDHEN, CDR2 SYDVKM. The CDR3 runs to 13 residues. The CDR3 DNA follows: TGTGCCAGCGGGGTAGGCCCGAACACTGAAGCTTCCTTT. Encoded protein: CASGVGPNTEASF.

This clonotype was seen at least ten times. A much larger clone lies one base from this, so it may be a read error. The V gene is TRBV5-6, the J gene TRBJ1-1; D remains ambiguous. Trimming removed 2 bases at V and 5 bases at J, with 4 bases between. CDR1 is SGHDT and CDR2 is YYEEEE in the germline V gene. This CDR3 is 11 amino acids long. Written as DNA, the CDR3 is TGTGCCAGCAGCTTATTTACTGAAGCTTTCTTT. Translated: CASSLFTEAFF.

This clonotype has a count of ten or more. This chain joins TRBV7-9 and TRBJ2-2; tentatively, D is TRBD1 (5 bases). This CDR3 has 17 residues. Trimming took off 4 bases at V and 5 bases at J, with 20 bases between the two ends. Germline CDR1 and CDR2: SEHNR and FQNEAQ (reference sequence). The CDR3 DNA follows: TGTGCCAGCAGCTCTCTGGCAGGGCGAAGTGGGACCGGGGAGCTGTTTTTT. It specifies CASSSLAGRSGTGELFF.

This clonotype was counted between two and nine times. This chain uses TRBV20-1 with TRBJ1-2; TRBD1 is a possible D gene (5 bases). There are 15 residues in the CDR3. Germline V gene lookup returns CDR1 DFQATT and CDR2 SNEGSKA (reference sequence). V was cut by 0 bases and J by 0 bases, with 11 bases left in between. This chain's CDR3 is CSARDQGEANYGYTF. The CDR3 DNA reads TGCAGTGCTAGAGATCAAGGGGAGGCTAACTATGGCTACACCTTC.

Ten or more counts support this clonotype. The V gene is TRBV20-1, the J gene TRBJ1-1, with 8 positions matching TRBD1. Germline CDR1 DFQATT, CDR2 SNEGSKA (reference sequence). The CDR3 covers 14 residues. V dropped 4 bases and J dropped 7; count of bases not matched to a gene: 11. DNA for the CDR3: TGCAGTGCTACGACAGGGGCCACTTTATTTGAAGCTTTCTTT. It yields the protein CSATTGATLFEAFF.

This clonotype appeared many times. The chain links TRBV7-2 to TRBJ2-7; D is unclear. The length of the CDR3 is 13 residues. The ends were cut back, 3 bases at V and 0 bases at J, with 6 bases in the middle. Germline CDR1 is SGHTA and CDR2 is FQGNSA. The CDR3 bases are TGTGCCAGCAGCTTTGCTCCCTCCTACGAGCAGTACTTC. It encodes CASSFAPSYEQYF.

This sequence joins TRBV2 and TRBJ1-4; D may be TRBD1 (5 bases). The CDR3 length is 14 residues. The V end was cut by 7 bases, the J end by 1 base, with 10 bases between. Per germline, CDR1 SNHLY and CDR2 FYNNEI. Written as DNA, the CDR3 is TGTGCCAGCATCCGGCAGGGAACTAATGAAAAACTGTTTTTT. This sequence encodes CASIRQGTNEKLFF.

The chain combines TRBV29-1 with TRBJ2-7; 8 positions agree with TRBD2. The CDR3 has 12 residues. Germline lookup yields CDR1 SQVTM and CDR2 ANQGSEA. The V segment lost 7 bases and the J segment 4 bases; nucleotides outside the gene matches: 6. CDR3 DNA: TGCAGCGCGACCGGGAGGGCATACGAGCAGTACTTC. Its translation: CSATGRAYEQYF.

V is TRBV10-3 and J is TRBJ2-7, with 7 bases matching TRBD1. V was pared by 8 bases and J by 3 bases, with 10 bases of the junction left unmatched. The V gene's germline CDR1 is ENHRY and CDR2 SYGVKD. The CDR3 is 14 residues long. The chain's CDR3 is CAIGPGGEFYEQYF. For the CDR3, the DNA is TGTGCCATCGGACCAGGGGGTGAGTTCTACGAGCAGTACTTC.